Listed below are T cell receptor beta chains from one sample, sequenced in a study of post-analysis software for immune sequencing data. In TCRdb, the PCR reads were re-called with MiXCR into one record per CDR3 protein. The sample consists of 740,000 or so distinct CDR3 sequences, around 50% of them appearing once. The sample comprised blood. These receptors originate from a girl between 5 and 17 years old with multiple sclerosis. The CDR3 runs from the conserved cysteine through the conserved F or W. A D gene is named only where the DNA matches it firmly. Some rows have no size entry. The others give once, few or many, or a class for an expanded clone.

TRBV7-2,NA,TRBJ2-5,13,TRBD1,CANGQGARETQYF,TGTGCCAACGGACAGGGGGCTCGAGAGACCCAGTACTTC
TRBV21-1,few,TRBJ2-4,15,NA,CASSSGRAAKNIQYF,TGTGCCAGCAGCAGCGGGAGGGCGGCCAAAAACATTCAGTACTTC
TRBV12-5,NA,TRBJ2-4,18,TRBD2,CASGFLAGPGRAKNIQYF,TGTGCTAGTGGTTTTCTAGCGGGTCCTGGAAGAGCCAAAAACATTCAGTACTTC
TRBV7-6,NA,TRBJ2-7,18,TRBD2,CASSLSPPTGLVIYEQYF,TGTGCCAGCAGCTTATCCCCGCCCACGGGACTAGTTATTTACGAGCAGTACTTC
TRBV9,NA,TRBJ2-1,13,NA,CASSGRTWGEQFF,TGTGCCAGCAGCGGCCGGACTTGGGGAGAGCAGTTCTTC
TRBV12-3/TRBV12-4,NA,TRBJ2-7,14,NA,CASSLRLSTYEQYF,TGTGCCAGCAGTTTGAGGCTATCTACCTACGAGCAGTACTTC
TRBV20-1,NA,TRBJ1-1,13,NA,CSASPGGRTEAFF,TGCAGTGCTTCCCCGGGGGGGAGGACTGAAGCTTTCTTT
TRBV7-9,NA,TRBJ1-2,12,NA,CASSLLAKGYTF,TGTGCCAGCAGCTTGCTAGCGAAGGGCTACACCTTC
TRBV12-3/TRBV12-4,few,TRBJ2-6,18,TRBD2,CASSPGTRGSSGANVLTF,TGTGCCAGCAGTCCGGGGACTAGGGGCAGCTCTGGGGCCAACGTCCTGACTTTC
TRBV29-1,NA,TRBJ2-7,18,TRBD2,CSAQGWAGLAGDYYEQYF,TGCAGCGCCCAAGGGTGGGCAGGGCTAGCGGGGGACTACTACGAGCAGTACTTC
TRBV12-3/TRBV12-4,few,TRBJ1-2,12,NA,CASSLENYGYTF,TGTGCCAGCAGTTTGGAGAACTATGGCTACACCTTC
TRBV2,NA,TRBJ2-2,16,TRBD2,CASSDVGTSVGGELFF,TGTGCCAGCAGTGATGTCGGGACTAGTGTCGGCGGGGAGCTGTTTTTT
TRBV29-1,NA,TRBJ1-2,15,TRBD1,CSVSGTGSSNYGYTF,TGCAGCGTTTCCGGGACAGGGTCGTCGAACTATGGCTACACCTTC
TRBV5-1,NA,TRBJ2-5,15,NA,CASSRVLGLQETQYF,TGCGCCAGCAGCCGCGTCCTTGGTCTTCAAGAGACCCAGTACTTC
TRBV7-2,NA,TRBJ1-1,14,NA,CASLPGGSATEAFF,TGTGCCAGCCTCCCCGGGGGGTCGGCAACTGAAGCTTTCTTT
TRBV11-2,NA,TRBJ1-4,15,NA,CASSSRQANNEKLFF,TGTGCCAGCAGCTCCCGGCAGGCCAATAATGAAAAACTGTTTTTT
TRBV7-2,NA,TRBJ2-7,15,TRBD2,CASSFGRDYSYEQYF,TGTGCCAGCAGCTTTGGGCGGGACTACTCCTACGAGCAGTACTTC
TRBV11-1,NA,TRBJ2-3,14,NA,CASSPIHGSDTQYF,TGTGCCAGCAGCCCTATCCACGGGTCAGATACGCAGTATTTT
TRBV7-2,NA,TRBJ2-1,16,TRBD2,CASSSSVGTSGGEQFF,TGTGCCAGCAGCTCCTCAGTAGGGACTAGCGGGGGTGAGCAGTTCTTC
TRBV20-1,NA,TRBJ2-3,14,NA,CSARDSRAGDTQYF,TGCAGTGCTAGAGATTCCCGGGCGGGAGATACGCAGTATTTT
TRBV10-3,NA,TRBJ1-2,14,NA,CAISESVGLYGYTF,TGTGCCATCAGTGAGTCGGTGGGGTTGTATGGCTACACCTTC
TRBV6-6,NA,TRBJ2-5,12,TRBD1,CASRTGEETQYF,TGTGCCAGCCGGACAGGGGAAGAGACCCAGTACTTC
TRBV20-1,NA,TRBJ2-1,14,NA,CSASFRTAYNEQFF,TGCAGTGCTAGTTTCCGTACCGCCTACAATGAGCAGTTCTTC
TRBV5-6,NA,TRBJ2-5,13,NA,CASTNQGGETQYF,TGTGCCAGCACCAACCAGGGCGGGGAGACCCAGTACTTC
TRBV4-1,NA,TRBJ1-1,16,TRBD1,CASSQESGGLNTEAFF,TGCGCCAGCAGCCAAGAGTCAGGGGGGCTGAACACTGAAGCTTTCTTT